This T cell receptor (beta chain) was recorded in a study of beta chain features in type 1 diabetes. Study-level points and caveats: A closer apparent resemblance between naive, central memory and Treg TCRB repertoires was seen in patients than in healthy donors. In every one of the four CD4+ subsets, TCRB CDR3s were moderately but significantly shorter in Type 1 diabetes patients.

CD45RO/CCR7/CD25/CD127/CD95/CD27 staining was used to isolate CD4+ naive, central memory, regulatory and stem cell-like memory cells by sorting. Germline V gene data show CDR1 as LNHNV and CDR2 as YYDKDF (reference sequence). The V segment lost 3 bases and the J segment 6 bases; nucleotides outside the gene matches: 4. CDR3 length: 14 amino acids. cDNA synthesis used the whole RNA isolate, giving expressed TCRB sequences. Data came from immunoSEQ multiplex PCR; TCRdb stores just in-frame clones and leaves some out. This sample yields some 250,000 clones, of which approximately 10% are seen a single time; roughly 0.017% belongs to the top ten. Worth noting for this clone: Its specificity is not known.

The receptor comes from a man aged 30 to 39 with type 1 diabetes. The chain uses TRBV15 and TRBJ2-1; 8 nucleotides align to TRBD2. The source material was naive CD4+ T cells from blood. In nucleotides, the CDR3 is TGTGCCACCAGCAGTTGGCTAGCGGGCAATGAGCAGTTCTTC. Protein sequence: CATSSWLAGNEQFF.